These 31 T cell receptor beta chains share one sample of origin, sequenced in a study of cytomegalovirus exposure and HLA in healthy donors. The study ran its PCR with 60 Vbeta and 13 Jbeta primers. Only in-frame clones appear in the TCRdb table, and some are missing; sequencing was by immunoSEQ multiplex PCR. The sample contains 100,000 to 150,000 clones, around 80% of which appear only once. Sequencing was performed on PBMCs. Receptors originate from a woman in her twenties or thirties in good health and CMV-seronegative.

This clone was recorded only once. The rearrangement links TRBV7-2 to TRBJ2-1; tentatively, D is TRBD2 (7 bases). Germline V gene sequence: CDR1 SGHTA, CDR2 FQGNSA. The CDR3 spans 14 residues. Deletions cut 1 base from V and 9 bases from J, with 13 bases between. The CDR3 DNA is TGTGCCAGCAGCTTAGGGGGGGGGCCGAGTGAGCAGTTCTTC. The encoded protein is CASSLGGGPSEQFF.

This clone has just a few counts. This rearrangement joins TRBV23-1 to TRBJ1-6; D is possibly TRBD1 (5 bases). TRBV23-1 is designated an ORF whose function remains uncertain. The V end lost 2 bases, the J end lost 8 bases, and 19 bases lay between the germline ends. The CDR3 has 17 amino acids. The CDR3 sequence: CASSQNGGRERYSPLHF. The CDR3 DNA reads as TGCGCCAGCAGTCAAAACGGGGGAAGAGAAAGATATTCACCCCTCCACTTT.

This clone came up a few times. The chain uses TRBV5-1 and TRBJ2-7; TRBD2 agrees at 8 bases. The CDR3 runs 15 residues. Trimming removed 5 bases from V and 5 bases from J; junction bases left unmatched: 12. Germline assignment: CDR1 SGHRS and CDR2 YFSETQ. The CDR3 is CASRGNSGSINEQYF. CDR3 sequence (DNA): TGCGCCAGCAGGGGGAACAGCGGGAGTATCAACGAGCAGTACTTC.

In its sample, this clone was seen once. The chain uses TRBV28 and TRBJ2-5; 16 bases line up with TRBD2. Trimming took 3 bases from V and 6 from J; bases not matched to a gene: 19. The CDR3 is 21 residues long. Germline-derived CDR1 and CDR2 are MDHEN and SYDVKM. The CDR3 loop reads CASSFYTGTSGGAEGLQTQYF. The CDR3 DNA is TGTGCCAGCAGTTTCTATACCGGGACTAGCGGGGGGGCCGAGGGTTTGCAGACCCAGTACTTC.

The rearrangement links TRBV4-3 to TRBJ2-1, with TRBD1 matching over 8 bases. CDR3 length equals 15 residues. Germline CDR1 is LGHNA and CDR2 is YSLEER. Trimming removed 1 base from V and 2 bases from J; junction bases left unmatched: 1. The CDR3 spells CASSQGQGPYNEQFF. The CDR3 bases are TGCGCCAGCAGCCAAGGACAGGGGCCCTACAATGAGCAGTTCTTC.

This sequence joins TRBV30 and TRBJ2-1; 10 bases fit TRBD2. Germline V lookup: CDR1 GTSNPN, CDR2 SVGIG (reference sequence). This CDR3 comprises 13 residues. Trimming removed 3 bases from V and 6 bases from J; junction bases left unmatched: 2. The CDR3 spells CAWRLAGPNEQFF. Written as DNA, the CDR3 is TGTGCCTGGAGACTAGCGGGACCCAATGAGCAGTTCTTC.

The chain employs TRBV29-1 and TRBJ2-1, with 9 bases identical to TRBD2. This CDR3 spans 17 amino acids. Losses at the gene ends were 6 bases for V and 8 bases for J; bases not matched to a gene: 20. Germline V gene lookup returns CDR1 SQVTM and CDR2 ANQGSEA. CDR3 DNA: TGCAGCGTCCCCTTCCGGGCCCCGGGACTAGCTGCCTATGAGCAGTTCTTC. Its protein product is CSVPFRAPGLAAYEQFF.

The chain is built from TRBV6-6 and TRBJ1-2; perhaps TRBD1 as D (5 bases). CDR1 and CDR2 (germline): MNHNY, SVGAGI (reference sequence). CDR3 length equals 11 residues. V shed 5 bases and J shed 7 bases, with 8 bases lying between them. CDR3 amino acids: CASSPDIGYTF. The DNA for the CDR3 is TGTGCCAGCAGTCCGGACATTGGCTACACCTTC.

The genes are TRBV2 and TRBJ1-2, with 8 bases fitting TRBD1. Germline CDR1 is SNHLY and CDR2 is FYNNEI. The CDR3 runs 16 residues. J lost 4 bases, V lost 9 bases, and 16 bases had no gene match. The CDR3 is CARDRERGTSTYGYTF. CDR3 sequence (DNA): TGTGCCAGGGACAGGGAACGGGGAACTTCGACCTATGGCTACACCTTC.

The gene calls are TRBV11-3 and TRBJ2-1; perhaps TRBD1 as D (5 bases). V was clipped by 3 bases and J by 6 bases, with 15 bases between them. From germline, CDR1 is SGHNT and CDR2 YENEEA. The CDR3 contains 15 residues. Here the CDR3 DNA reads TGTGCCAGCAGCTTCACTGGGGCGGTGGTCAATGAGCAGTTCTTC. Its translation: CASSFTGAVVNEQFF. The complete variable domain, with remaining parts taken from reference TRBV11-3 and TRBJ2-1, reads EAGVVQSPRYKIIEKKQPVAFWCNPISGHNTLYWYLQNLGQGPELLIRYENEEAVDDSQLPKDRFSAERLKGVDSTLKIQPAELGDSAVYLCASSFTGAVVNEQFFGPGTRLTVL.

The J gene is TRBJ2-7, the V gene TRBV7-6; TRBD2 matches 9 bases. The CDR3 spans 14 residues. Per the germline V gene, CDR1 is SGHVS and CDR2 is FNYEAQ. The V segment lost 1 base and the J segment 10 bases; nucleotides outside the gene matches: 8. DNA of the CDR3: TGTGCCAGCAGCTTAGAGATAGCGGGAGACCTCCAGTACTTC. Translating gives CASSLEIAGDLQYF.

The chain joins TRBV21-1 to TRBJ2-5; the table's D call TRBD2 went unverified against the DNA. TRBV21-1 is annotated as a pseudogene. The CDR3 extends over 15 amino acids. The CDR3 DNA sequence: TGTGCCAGCAGCAAAGAGCAGGGAGGGGAAGAGACCCAGTACTTC. It yields the protein CASSKEQGGEETQYF.

This clone was recorded only once. The V gene is TRBV6-6, the J gene TRBJ1-2; 10 bases agree with TRBD1. Germline CDR1 reads MNHNY; CDR2 reads SVGAGI (reference sequence). The CDR3 is 16 amino acids. V gave up 0 bases and J gave up 0 bases; unmatched junction bases: 1. As DNA, the CDR3 is TGTGCCAGCAGTTACTCGGACAGGGGGACTAACTATGGCTACACCTTC. This translates into CASSYSDRGTNYGYTF.

CDR3 nucleotide sequence: TGTGCCAGCAACAGGGCGCAGGGGCAGCCCCAGCATTTT. This sequence encodes CASNRAQGQPQHF. The gene calls are TRBV2 and TRBJ1-5; maybe TRBD1 (6 bases). V lost 7 bases and J 7 bases, leaving 14 bases between the germline ends. This CDR3 contains 13 residues. The germline V gene encodes CDR1 SNHLY and CDR2 FYNNEI.

CDR3 sequence reads: CASNRGGGYEQYF. The CDR3, as DNA: TGTGCCAGTAACAGGGGAGGTGGCTACGAGCAGTACTTC. V usage is TRBV6-6 and J usage is TRBJ2-7; tentatively, D is TRBD1 (7 bases). Germline V gene lookup returns CDR1 MNHNY and CDR2 SVGAGI (reference sequence). V was trimmed by 9 bases and J by 3 bases, leaving 15 bases between them. CDR3 length: 13 residues.

This chain connects TRBV5-1 to TRBJ2-1; 13 bases line up with TRBD2. The germline CDR1 and CDR2 sequences are SGHRS and YFSETQ. The CDR3 runs 15 residues. V was clipped by 2 bases and J by 6 bases; unmatched bases: 2. The CDR3 here is CASSFGLAGVNEQFF. The CDR3 DNA follows: TGCGCCAGCAGCTTCGGACTAGCGGGAGTCAATGAGCAGTTCTTC.

This clone was seen a handful of times. The chain recombines TRBV19 with TRBJ2-1, with TRBD1 identical over 7 bases. The CDR3 is 14 amino acids. CDR1 is LNHDA and CDR2 is SQIVND in the germline V gene (reference sequence). The ends lost 7 bases at V and 3 bases at J; junction bases unmatched: 6. The CDR3 DNA sequence: TGTGCCAGTAACAGGGGTCTTAACTACAATGAGCAGTTCTTC. This translates into CASNRGLNYNEQFF. Full variable domain (rest looked up from reference TRBV19 and TRBJ2-1): DGGITQSPKYLFRKEGQNVTLSCEQNLNHDAMYWYRQDPGQGLRLIYYSQIVNDFQKGDIAEGYSVSREKKESFPLTVTSAQKNPTAFYLCASNRGLNYNEQFFGPGTRLTVL.

This chain joins TRBV9 and TRBJ2-1; D is possibly TRBD2 (5 bases). CDR3 length: 15 residues. Germline-derived CDR1 and CDR2 are SGDLS and YYNGEE. V lost 4 bases and J 0 bases, leaving 11 bases between the germline ends. The CDR3 sequence is CASSPRLSSYNEQFF. In DNA form, the CDR3 reads TGTGCCAGCAGCCCCCGACTAAGCTCCTACAATGAGCAGTTCTTC.

The rearrangement uses TRBV9 and TRBJ2-5, with D perhaps matching TRBD1 (7 bases). Germline V gene lookup returns CDR1 SGDLS and CDR2 YYNGEE. The CDR3 runs to 14 residues. Trimming left V 0 bases short and J 4 bases short, with 10 bases between. This CDR3 is CASSVAGGTETQYF. The CDR3 coding sequence is TGTGCCAGCAGCGTAGCAGGGGGGACAGAGACCCAGTACTTC. The full variable domain, with the rest looked up from reference TRBV9 and TRBJ2-5, is DSGVTQTPKHLITATGQRVTLRCSPRSGDLSVYWYQQSLDQGLQFLIQYYNGEERAKGNILERFSAQQFPDLHSELNLSSLELGDSALYFCASSVAGGTETQYFGPGTRLLVL.

The gene calls are TRBV5-8 and TRBJ2-1; TRBD1 aligns across 9 bases. Trimming at V came to 4 bases and at J to 8 bases, leaving 10 bases not matched to a gene. The CDR3 runs to 15 residues. Germline V gene data show CDR1 as SGHTS and CDR2 as YDEGEE. As DNA, the CDR3 is TGTGCCAGCAGCCGGACAGGGGTGTTATGGGATGAGCAGTTCTTC. It yields the protein CASSRTGVLWDEQFF.

The chain has TRBV7-6 and TRBJ2-2; 9 bases map to TRBD2. The germline CDR1 and CDR2 sequences are SGHVS and FNYEAQ. Losses at the gene ends were 3 bases for V and 3 bases for J; bases not matched to a gene: 8. The CDR3 totals 17 residues. The CDR3 DNA is TGTGCCAGCAGCTTTGTTAGCGGGAGCTCTTACACCGGGGAGCTGTTTTTT. Its translation is CASSFVSGSSYTGELFF.

This chain uses TRBV19 with TRBJ2-6; 11 bases match TRBD1. The germline gives CDR1 LNHDA, CDR2 SQIVND (reference sequence). With 3 bases clipped from V and 2 bases from J, the junction kept 3 bases outside the gene matches. The CDR3 is made up of 17 amino acids. The DNA for the CDR3 is TGTGCCAGTAGTATCGGACAGGGGGCAACTGGGGCCAACGTCCTGACTTTC. The encoded protein is CASSIGQGATGANVLTF.

This clone occurred a few times. J is TRBJ2-7 and V is TRBV29-1, with D perhaps matching TRBD1 (5 bases). The V gene lost 6 bases and the J gene lost 3 bases, with 36 bases spanning the gap. CDR3 size: 20 residues. Germline V CDR1 and CDR2: SQVTM, ANQGSEA. CDR3 DNA sequence: TGCAGCGTGCAAGGTGCGTCTCAGGACAATAACATCCAGGGATACTACGAGCAGTACTTC. Translation gives CSVQGASQDNNIQGYYEQYF.

The chain is built from TRBV10-2 and TRBJ2-5, with no clear D. The assigned J gene may be wrong: the sequence end matches TRBJ2-7 better. Germline CDR1 WSHSY, CDR2 SAAADI. There are 11 residues in the CDR3. This CDR3 is CATSTSYEQYF. The CDR3 nucleotides are TGCGCCACCAGCACGTCCTACGAGCAGTACTTC.

This clone has just one count. This chain links TRBV20-1 with TRBJ2-5; D is ambiguous. The CDR3 contains 11 residues. Per the germline V gene, CDR1 is DFQATT and CDR2 is SNEGSKA (reference sequence). The V end was cut by 5 bases, the J end by 5 bases, with 9 bases between. In nucleotides, the CDR3 is TGCAGTGCTGTCCTGCGGGAGACCCAGTACTTC. Its translation is CSAVLRETQYF.

The gene calls are TRBV6-1 and TRBJ1-4, with TRBD1 matching 7 bases. From germline, CDR1 is MNHNS and CDR2 SASEGT. This CDR3 has 14 amino acids. With V trimmed by 1 base and J by 8 bases, 4 bases remained unmatched. CDR3 sequence reads: CASSEDRGREKLFF. The CDR3 DNA reads TGTGCCAGCAGTGAAGACAGGGGTAGGGAAAAACTGTTTTTT.

The chain links TRBV2 to TRBJ1-1, with 7 bases matching TRBD1. V was pared by 6 bases and J by 1 base, with 5 bases of the junction left unmatched. This CDR3 spans 14 amino acids. The germline V gene has CDR1 SNHLY and CDR2 FYNNEI. As DNA, the CDR3 is TGTGCCAGCAGGACCCGACAGGGGAACACTGAAGCTTTCTTT. This gives the protein CASRTRQGNTEAFF.

This chain uses TRBV19 with TRBJ2-2, with TRBD1 as a possible D gene (5 bases). V gave up 6 bases and J gave up 6 bases, with 23 bases separating them. Germline CDR1 LNHDA, CDR2 SQIVND (reference sequence). The CDR3 spans 17 residues. The CDR3 protein is CASREWGGPRPAGELFF. The DNA of the CDR3 is TGTGCCAGTAGGGAATGGGGCGGACCCCGTCCGGCCGGGGAGCTGTTTTTT.

The chain combines TRBV28 with TRBJ1-3, with D possibly TRBD1 on 5 matching bases. The CDR3 sequence is 16 residues long. CDR1 and CDR2 (germline): MDHEN, SYDVKM. Trimming shortened V by 2 bases and J by 0 bases, and 11 bases separated the two germline ends. The CDR3: CASSLQGANSGNTIYF. Written as DNA, the CDR3 is TGTGCCAGCAGTTTACAGGGTGCTAACTCTGGAAACACCATATATTTT.

The V and J genes are TRBV7-2 and TRBJ1-5; 10 nucleotides match TRBD1. After removal of 1 base from V and 1 base from J, the junction contained 4 bases not matched to a gene. Germline loops: CDR1 SGHTA, CDR2 FQGNSA. This CDR3 is built from 17 residues. The CDR3 region is CASSLGQGAGSNQPQHF. For the CDR3, the DNA is TGTGCCAGCAGCTTAGGACAGGGGGCTGGGAGCAATCAGCCCCAGCATTTT.

CDR3 DNA: TGTGCCAGCAGCCTCGGCGGGGCAGGGGGAGCTGGCTACACCTTC. It translates to CASSLGGAGGAGYTF. V is TRBV5-4 and J is TRBJ1-2, with 7 bases fitting TRBD1. This CDR3 comprises 15 residues. CDR1 is SGHNT and CDR2 is YYREEE in the germline V gene (reference sequence). The ends lost 4 bases at V and 7 bases at J; junction bases unmatched: 13.